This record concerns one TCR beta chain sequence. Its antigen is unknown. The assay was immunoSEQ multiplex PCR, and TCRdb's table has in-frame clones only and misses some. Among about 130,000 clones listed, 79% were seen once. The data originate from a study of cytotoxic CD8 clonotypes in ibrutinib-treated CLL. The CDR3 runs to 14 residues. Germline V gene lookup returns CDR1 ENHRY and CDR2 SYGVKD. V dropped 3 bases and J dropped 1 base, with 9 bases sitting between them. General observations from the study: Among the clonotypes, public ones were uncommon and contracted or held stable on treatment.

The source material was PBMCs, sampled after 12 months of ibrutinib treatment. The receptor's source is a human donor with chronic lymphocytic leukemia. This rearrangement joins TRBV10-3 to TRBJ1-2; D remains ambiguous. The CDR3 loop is CAISDVTLNYGYTF. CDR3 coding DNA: TGTGCCATCAGTGACGTCACCCTTAACTATGGCTACACCTTC.